This T cell receptor beta chain was obtained from a study of T cells after yellow fever vaccination (dated by TCRdb to about 2019). General notes on the study: The SMART-Seq v4 Ultra Low Input RNA kit was used to prepare libraries from fractions with low cell numbers. Bulk PBMC replicates and cell subsets were isolated from blood drawn at multiple timepoints before and after both primary and secondary immunization. Two healthy male donors, one aged 18 to 29 and one aged 30 to 40 years, were included in the cohort. To follow T-cell clones before and after both primary and booster YFV17D yellow fever vaccination, bulk TCR alpha and beta repertoires underwent longitudinal sequencing. The paper's findings and limits, for the study overall: After the booster, most of the clones that had expanded following primary vaccination were detected again (roughly 97% of CD4 and 85% to 90% of CD8), which suggests that memory was broadly maintained. FACS-sorted repertoires could contain abundant contaminating clonotypes from the bulk population, so computational filtering was required. A small fraction of clonotypes showed up in both the CD4 and CD8 compartments, probably as a result of convergent recombination. Compared with the primary T-cell response, the secondary T-cell response was faster but weaker, reaching its peak on day 5 rather than on day 15. Because only a couple of donors were included in the study, the extent to which the findings can be generalized is limited.

These reads were obtained on an Illumina NovaSeq 6000. Synthesis of TCR cDNA relied on 5'RACE template switching, a step that introduced a universal primer site along with unique molecular identifiers. cDNA synthesis was primed from both the TCR alpha and TCR beta constant segments. Library amplification involved two PCR steps, and the second step added sample barcodes and sequencing adapters. Sequencing of the libraries was done on either Illumina HiSeq 2500 (2x100 bp) or NovaSeq (2x150 bp). In the authors' own workflow: Reads were demultiplexed and collapsed into UMI consensus sequences with MIGEC, and V(D)J alignment was performed with MiXCR. Vaccine-responding clonotypes were defined with edgeR using replicate PBMC samples, requiring FDR below 0.01 and a log2 fold change above 5 up to day 15. Bulk clonotypes were assigned CD4 or CD8 identity according to which sequenced CD4 or CD8 repertoire held them at higher abundance. TCRdb's own reprocessing of the public reads used fastp at Q25 and MiXCR and kept productive beta chains. One record per CDR3 amino acid sequence lists the most common genes and DNA. The V and J calls reflect TCRdb's pipeline rather than the authors' work. This sample holds some 350,000 distinct CDR3 sequences; 4% were observed only once. The top ten clonotypes cover less than 25% of the sample.

The germline V gene (reference sequence) sets CDR1 to MNHNY and CDR2 to SVGAGI. The CDR3, cysteine through phenylalanine, is 12 amino acids long. The only DNA kept is the CDR3, 36 bases in frame from the first base. V loses 6 bases, J loses 6 bases, and the germline ends lie 11 bases apart. Explained via the paper, the treatment or condition label denotes: live attenuated yellow fever vaccine strain. At each blood-draw timepoint, two biological replicates of bulk PBMCs were collected. PBMCs were isolated from peripheral blood using a standard Ficoll-Paque protocol. RNA was extracted with TriZol from bulk PBMCs, CD4 and CD8 fractions, and dextramer-positive and dextramer-negative fractions. Turning to this clonotype: Its cognate antigen has yet to be identified. No quality values exist for individual bases; no much larger clone is one base distant.

The sample in question was PBMCs, obtained 5 days after the yellow fever booster vaccination. The receptor chain draws on TRBV6-6 and TRBJ2-5; the D segment could be TRBD2, given 6 matching bases. This sequence originates from a young man who received the YFV17D yellow fever vaccine. The DNA sequence reads TGTGCCAGCAGGGAGGGTAGGAAGACCCAGTACTTC. Translated, this is CASREGRKTQYF.